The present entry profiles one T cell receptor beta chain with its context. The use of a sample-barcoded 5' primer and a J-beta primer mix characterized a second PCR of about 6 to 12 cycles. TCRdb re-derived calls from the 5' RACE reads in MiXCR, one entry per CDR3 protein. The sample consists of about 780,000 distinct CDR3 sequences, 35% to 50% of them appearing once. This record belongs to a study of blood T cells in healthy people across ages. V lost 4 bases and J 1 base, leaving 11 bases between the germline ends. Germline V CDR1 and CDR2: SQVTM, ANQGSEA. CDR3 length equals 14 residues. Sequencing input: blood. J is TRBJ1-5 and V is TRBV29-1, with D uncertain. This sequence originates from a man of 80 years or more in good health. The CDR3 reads CSVGEQASNQPQHF. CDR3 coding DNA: TGCAGCGTTGGGGAACAAGCGAGCAATCAGCCCCAGCATTTT.